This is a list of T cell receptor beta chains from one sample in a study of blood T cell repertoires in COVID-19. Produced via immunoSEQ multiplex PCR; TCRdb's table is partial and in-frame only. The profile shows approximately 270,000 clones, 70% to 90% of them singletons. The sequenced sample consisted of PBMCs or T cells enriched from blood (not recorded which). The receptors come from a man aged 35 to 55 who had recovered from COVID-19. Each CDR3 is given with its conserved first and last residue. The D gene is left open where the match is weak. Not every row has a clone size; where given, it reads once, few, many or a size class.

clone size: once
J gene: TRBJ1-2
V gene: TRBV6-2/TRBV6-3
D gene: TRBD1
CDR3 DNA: TGTGCCAGCAGCCCTACAATACGGACAGGGAGTAGGGTCGGCTACACCTTC
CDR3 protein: CASSPTIRTGSRVGYTF

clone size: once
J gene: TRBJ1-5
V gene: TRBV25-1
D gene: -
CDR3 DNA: TGTGCCAGCAGTGAGGGGTGGGAGAGTGGCCAGCCCCAGCATTTT
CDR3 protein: CASSEGWESGQPQHF

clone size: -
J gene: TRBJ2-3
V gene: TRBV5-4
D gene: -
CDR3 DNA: TGTGCCAGCAGCTTTAAAGCGGACCAGTGGGATACGCAGTATTTT
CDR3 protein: CASSFKADQWDTQYF

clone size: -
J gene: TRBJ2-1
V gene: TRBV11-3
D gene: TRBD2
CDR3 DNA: TGTGCCAGCAGCCCAGGTGAGCGGGAAACCTACAATGAGCAGTTCTTC
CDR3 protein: CASSPGERETYNEQFF

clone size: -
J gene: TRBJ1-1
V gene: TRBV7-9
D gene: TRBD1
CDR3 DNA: TGTGCCAGCAGCCGATCGGACAGGGAAGCTTTCTTT
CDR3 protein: CASSRSDREAFF

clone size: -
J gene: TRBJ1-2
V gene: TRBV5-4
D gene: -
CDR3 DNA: TGTGCCAGCAGCAACAGGGAAGCTAACTATGGCTACACCTTC
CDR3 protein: CASSNREANYGYTF

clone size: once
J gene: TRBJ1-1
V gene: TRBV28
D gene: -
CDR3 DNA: TGTGCCAGCAGTTTCCAGGGATCAGGGCCCTTCTATGCTTTCTTT
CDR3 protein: CASSFQGSGPFYAFF

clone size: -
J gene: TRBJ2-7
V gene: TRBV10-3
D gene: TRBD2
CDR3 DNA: TGTGCCATCCGGTCGGGGGGAGAGCAGTACTTC
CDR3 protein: CAIRSGGEQYF

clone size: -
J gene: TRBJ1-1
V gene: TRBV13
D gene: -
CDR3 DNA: TGTGCCAGCAGCTTAGCAGGCACTGAAGCTTTCTTT
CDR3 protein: CASSLAGTEAFF

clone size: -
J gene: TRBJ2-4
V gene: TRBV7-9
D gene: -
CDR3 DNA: TGTGCCAGCAGCTTACTTAGATTTCAGTACTTC
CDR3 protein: CASSLLRFQYF

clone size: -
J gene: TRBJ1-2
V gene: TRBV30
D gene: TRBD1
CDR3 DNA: TGTGCCTGGATGGGACAGGGGAACTATGGCTACACCTTC
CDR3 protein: CAWMGQGNYGYTF

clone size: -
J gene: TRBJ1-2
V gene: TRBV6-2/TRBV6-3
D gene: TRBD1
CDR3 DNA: TGTGCCAGCAGTTACTTGGGACAGTGGGGGAAAGGCTATGGCTACACCTTC
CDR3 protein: CASSYLGQWGKGYGYTF

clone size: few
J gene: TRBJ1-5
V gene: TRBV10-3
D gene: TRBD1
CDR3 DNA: TGTGCCATCAGTGAGTCTCCGACAGGGGGCGGGAATCAGCCCCAGCATTTT
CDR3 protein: CAISESPTGGGNQPQHF

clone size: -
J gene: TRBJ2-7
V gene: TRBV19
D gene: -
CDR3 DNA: TGTGCCAGTAGTGCTTACAGGGCCGGAAACGAGCAGTACTTC
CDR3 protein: CASSAYRAGNEQYF

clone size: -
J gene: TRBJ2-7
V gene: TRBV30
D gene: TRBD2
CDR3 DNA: TGTGCCTGGAGTAGGCGCCCTAGCGGAGCCTTCTACGAGCAGTACTTC
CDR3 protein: CAWSRRPSGAFYEQYF

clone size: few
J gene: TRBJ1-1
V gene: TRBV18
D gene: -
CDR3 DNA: TGTGCCAGCTCCAGAGGGAGGGGGGAGGACACTGAAGCTTTCTTT
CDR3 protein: CASSRGRGEDTEAFF

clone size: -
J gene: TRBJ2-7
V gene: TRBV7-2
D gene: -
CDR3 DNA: TGTGCCAGCAGCTTTGGGACTGGCGGTTCCTACGAGCAGTACTTC
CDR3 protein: CASSFGTGGSYEQYF

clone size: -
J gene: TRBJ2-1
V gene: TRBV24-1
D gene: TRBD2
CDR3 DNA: TGTGCCACCAGTGATTTAGCGGGAGGGATGGATGAGCAGTTCTTC
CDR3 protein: CATSDLAGGMDEQFF

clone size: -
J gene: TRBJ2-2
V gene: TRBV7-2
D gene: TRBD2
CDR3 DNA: TGTGCCAGCAGCTTTTTGGCGGGGGGGCCAACCGGGGAGCTGTTTTTT
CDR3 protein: CASSFLAGGPTGELFF

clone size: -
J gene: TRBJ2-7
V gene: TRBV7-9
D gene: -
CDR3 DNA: TGTGCCAGCAGCTTATGGGGCACGTCCTACGAGCAGTACTTC
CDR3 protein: CASSLWGTSYEQYF

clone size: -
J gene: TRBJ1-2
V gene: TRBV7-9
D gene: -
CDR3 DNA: TGTGCCAGCAGCTTATCCCCCATGGGGCCTGGCTACACCTTC
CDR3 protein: CASSLSPMGPGYTF

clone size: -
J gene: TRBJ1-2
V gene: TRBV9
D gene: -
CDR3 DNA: TGTGCCAGCAGCGGCACCACACCTAACTATGGCTACACCTTC
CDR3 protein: CASSGTTPNYGYTF

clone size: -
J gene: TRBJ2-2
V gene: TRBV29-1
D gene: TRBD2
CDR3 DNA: TGCAGCGTTTTGGCGGGAGTAAACTCAGGGGGGGAGCTGTTTTTT
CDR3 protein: CSVLAGVNSGGELFF

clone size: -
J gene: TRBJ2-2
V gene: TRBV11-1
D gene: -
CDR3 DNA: TGTGCCAGCGGGCCCACCGCCCCCTTGACCGGGGAGCTGTTTTTT
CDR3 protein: CASGPTAPLTGELFF

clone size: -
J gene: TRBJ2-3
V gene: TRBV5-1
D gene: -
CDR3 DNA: TGCGCCAGCAGCCTCGAGACAGGGAGGACAGATACGCAGTATTTT
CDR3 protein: CASSLETGRTDTQYF

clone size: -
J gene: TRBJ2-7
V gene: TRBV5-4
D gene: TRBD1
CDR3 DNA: TGTGCCAGCAGCTTGGTGGGGACAGGGGTGTTGGAGCAGTACTTC
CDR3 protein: CASSLVGTGVLEQYF

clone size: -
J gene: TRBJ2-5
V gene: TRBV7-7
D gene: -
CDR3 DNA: TGTGCTAGCAGCCGACAGACACGCTTCGAGGAGACCCAGTACTTC
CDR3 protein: CASSRQTRFEETQYF

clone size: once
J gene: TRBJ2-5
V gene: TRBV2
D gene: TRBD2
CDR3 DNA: TGTGCCAGCAGTCCGCCCGCGGCGGGAGGAGGAGAGACCCAGTACTTC
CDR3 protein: CASSPPAAGGGETQYF

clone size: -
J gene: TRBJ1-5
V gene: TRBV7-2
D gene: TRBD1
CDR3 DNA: TGTGCCAGCAGCTTAAGAGGGGGCAGGGGCAATCAGCCCCAGCATTTT
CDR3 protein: CASSLRGGRGNQPQHF

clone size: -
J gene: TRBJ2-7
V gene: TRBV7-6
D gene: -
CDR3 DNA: TGTGCCAGCAGCCTCGGGACTCACTCCTACGAGCAGTACTTC
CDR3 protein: CASSLGTHSYEQYF

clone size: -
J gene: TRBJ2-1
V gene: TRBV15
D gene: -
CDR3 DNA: TGTGCCACCAGCGGAAGACAGGCCGCTACCTACAATGAGCAGTTCTTC
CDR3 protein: CATSGRQAATYNEQFF

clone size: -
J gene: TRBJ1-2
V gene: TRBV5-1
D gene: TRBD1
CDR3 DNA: TGCGCCAGCAGCGCGACAGGGGGCGCCTATGGCTACACCTTC
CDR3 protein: CASSATGGAYGYTF

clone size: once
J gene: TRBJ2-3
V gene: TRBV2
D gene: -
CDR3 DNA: TGTGCCACCCAGGGGAGCACAGATACGCAGTATTTT
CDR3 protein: CATQGSTDTQYF

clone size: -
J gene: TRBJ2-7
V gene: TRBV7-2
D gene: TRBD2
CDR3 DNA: TGTGCCAGCAGCTTAGTCCCAGCGGGGGGGGGCTACGAGCAGTACTTC
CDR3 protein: CASSLVPAGGGYEQYF

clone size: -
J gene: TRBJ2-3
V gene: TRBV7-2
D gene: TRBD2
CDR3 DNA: TGTGCCAGCAGCCGGACTAGCGGGGGCCGCACAGATACGCAGTATTTT
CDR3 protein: CASSRTSGGRTDTQYF

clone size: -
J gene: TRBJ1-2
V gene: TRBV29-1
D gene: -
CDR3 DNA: TGCAGCGTCCACGGGAAGGGAAGAAACTATGGCTACACCTTC
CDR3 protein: CSVHGKGRNYGYTF

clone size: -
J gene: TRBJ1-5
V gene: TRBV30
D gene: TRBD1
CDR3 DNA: TGTGCCTGGAGCCCAGGGGGGAATCAGCCCCAGCATTTT
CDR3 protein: CAWSPGGNQPQHF

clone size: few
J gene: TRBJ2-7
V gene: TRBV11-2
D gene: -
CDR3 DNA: TGTGCCAGCAGCATTAAAAGGTTAGCGTTTCCTTCCTACGAGCAGTACTTC
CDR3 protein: CASSIKRLAFPSYEQYF

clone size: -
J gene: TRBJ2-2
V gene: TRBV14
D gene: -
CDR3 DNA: TGTGCCAGCAGCCAAGATCTAGGAGGGACCGGGGAGCTGTTTTTT
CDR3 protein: CASSQDLGGTGELFF

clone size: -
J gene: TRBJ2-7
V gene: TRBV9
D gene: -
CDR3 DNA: TGTGCCAGTATCATGCGGGACGACTCCTACGAGCAGTACTTC
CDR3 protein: CASIMRDDSYEQYF

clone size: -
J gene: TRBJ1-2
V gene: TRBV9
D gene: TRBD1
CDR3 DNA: TGTGCCAGCAGCCCCACAGGGGAGCCGTATGGCTACACCTTC
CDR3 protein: CASSPTGEPYGYTF

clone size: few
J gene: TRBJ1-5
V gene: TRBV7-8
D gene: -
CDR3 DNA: TGTGCCAGCAGCCGAATAGGAGGAGGACGTCAGCCCCAGCATTTT
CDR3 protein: CASSRIGGGRQPQHF

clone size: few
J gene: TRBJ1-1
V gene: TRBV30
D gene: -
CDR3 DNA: TGTGCCTGGAGTGTAAGGGGTGGTGACACTGAAGCTTTCTTT
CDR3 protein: CAWSVRGGDTEAFF

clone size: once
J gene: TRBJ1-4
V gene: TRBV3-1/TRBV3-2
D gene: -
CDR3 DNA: TGTGCCAGCAGCCAAAGCCTAGAGGAAAAACTGTTTTTT
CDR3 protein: CASSQSLEEKLFF

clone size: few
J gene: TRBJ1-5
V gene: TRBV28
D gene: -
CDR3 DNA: TGTGCCAGCAGTTTATTGACATTTAATCAGCCCCAGCATTTT
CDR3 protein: CASSLLTFNQPQHF

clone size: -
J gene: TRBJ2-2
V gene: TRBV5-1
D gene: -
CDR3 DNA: TGCGCCAGCAGCTTGTTTCCAGGGAACACCGGGGAGCTGTTTTTT
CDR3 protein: CASSLFPGNTGELFF

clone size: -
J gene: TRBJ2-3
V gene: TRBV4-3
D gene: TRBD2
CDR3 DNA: TGCGCCAGCAGCCAAGAGGGGGGGGATACGCAGTATTTT
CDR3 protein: CASSQEGGDTQYF

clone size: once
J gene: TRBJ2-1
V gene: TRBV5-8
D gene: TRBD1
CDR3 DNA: TGTGCCAGCAGCTTGGTTGTTGGGACAGGGAGTTACAATGAGCAGTTCTTC
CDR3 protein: CASSLVVGTGSYNEQFF

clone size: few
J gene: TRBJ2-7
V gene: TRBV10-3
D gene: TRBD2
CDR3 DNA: TGTGCCATCAGCCCGGACCCAGCGGGGGAGCAGTACTTC
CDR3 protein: CAISPDPAGEQYF

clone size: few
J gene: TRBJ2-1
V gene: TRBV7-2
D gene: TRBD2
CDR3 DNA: TGTGCCAGCAGCTTAGCGGGAGGGACCTACAATGAGCAGTTCTTC
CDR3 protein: CASSLAGGTYNEQFF

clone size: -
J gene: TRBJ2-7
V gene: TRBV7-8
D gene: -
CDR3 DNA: TGTGCCAGCGGCGGGGAACCCTACGAGCAGTACTTC
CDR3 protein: CASGGEPYEQYF